A single sample gave rise to the 12 T cell receptor beta chains below, sequenced in a study of T cell repertoires and HLA-DP antigens. Their specific antigens are unknown. Assay used: immunoSEQ multiplex PCR; TCRdb lists only in-frame clones, some missing. Found here are about 73,000 clones, roughly 75% of them singletons; the top ten hold 1.6%. Source material: CD4+ T cells from PBMCs. The receptor source for this set is a man between 60 and 75 years old in good health and CMV-seronegative.

A few counts support this clone. This chain uses TRBV7-8 with TRBJ2-7; 13 bases align to TRBD2. The CDR3 sequence is 18 residues long. With V trimmed by 2 bases and J by 0 bases, 7 bases remained unmatched. Per germline, CDR1 SGHVS and CDR2 FQNEAQ. CDR3 sequence (DNA): TGTGCCAGCAGCTTACCCCGACGACTAGCGGGGGGCTCCTACGAGCAGTACTTC. This encodes CASSLPRRLAGGSYEQYF. The complete variable domain, with remaining parts taken from reference TRBV7-8 and TRBJ2-7, reads GAGVSQSPRYKVAKRGQDVALRCDPISGHVSLFWYQQALGQGPEFLTYFQNEAQLDKSGLPSDRFFAERPEGSVSTLKIQRTQQEDSAVYLCASSLPRRLAGGSYEQYFGPGTRLTVT.

J is TRBJ1-1 and V is TRBV4-3; 10 nucleotides align to TRBD1. Germline CDR1 and CDR2: LGHNA and YSLEER. V lost 0 bases to trimming and J lost 10 bases; unmatched junction nucleotides: 11. The CDR3 has 16 residues. CDR3 protein: CASSQDGTGEDFGAFF. The CDR3 DNA follows: TGCGCCAGCAGCCAAGATGGGACAGGGGAGGATTTCGGAGCTTTCTTT.

The CDR3 nucleotides are TGTGCCAGCAGTTTGGAGGCGGGGGGCTATGGCTACACCTTC. Protein: CASSLEAGGYGYTF. The chain carries TRBV28 and TRBJ1-2, with D possibly matching TRBD1 (5 bases). V lost 3 bases and J 4 bases, leaving 12 bases between the germline ends. CDR3 length: 14 residues. Germline CDR1 is MDHEN and CDR2 is SYDVKM.

This clone was found once. The rearrangement links TRBV11-2 to TRBJ2-5, with D tentatively TRBD2 (5 bases). CDR1 SGHAT and CDR2 FQNNGV come from the germline V gene. With 3 bases removed from V and 5 bases from J, the gap between germline ends came to 16 bases. The CDR3 extends over 15 amino acids. CDR3 in DNA: TGTGCCAGCAGCTTCGAGGGCGGCGGGCCCGAGACCCAGTACTTC. It encodes CASSFEGGGPETQYF.

The chain employs TRBV4-2 and TRBJ1-2; 8 bases fit TRBD1. The trim removed 2 bases at V and 6 bases at J, leaving 5 bases unmatched. The CDR3 spans 14 residues. Germline CDR1 and CDR2: LGHNA and YNFKEQ. CDR3 in amino acids: CASSQQTGGNGYTF. DNA of the CDR3: TGTGCCAGCAGCCAACAAACAGGGGGGAATGGCTACACCTTC.

The chain uses TRBV27 and TRBJ1-5, with D perhaps TRBD1 (5 bases). The CDR3 contains 15 residues. V lost 3 bases and J 6 bases, leaving 15 bases between the germline ends. Per the germline V gene, CDR1 is MNHEY and CDR2 is SMNVEV (reference sequence). The CDR3 here is CASSLNRGGGQPQHF. CDR3 nucleotide sequence: TGTGCCAGCAGTTTGAATCGGGGGGGAGGTCAGCCCCAGCATTTT.

The V and J genes are TRBV7-2 and TRBJ2-7, with 13 bases aligning to TRBD2. V trimming: 5 bases; J trimming: 5 bases; junction bases outside the gene matches: 9. The CDR3 totals 16 residues. Germline V lookup: CDR1 SGHTA, CDR2 FQGNSA. CDR3 residues: CASSPRTSGGAHEQYF. In DNA, the CDR3 is TGTGCCAGCAGCCCTCGTACTAGCGGGGGGGCCCACGAGCAGTACTTC.

The chain recombines TRBV9 with TRBJ1-1, with 7 bases lining up with TRBD1. V was pared by 0 bases and J by 6 bases, with 8 bases of the junction left unmatched. The CDR3 is made up of 15 amino acids. Germline V CDR1 and CDR2: SGDLS, YYNGEE. The CDR3 bases are TGTGCCAGCAGCGTAGAGGGGGCCCAGGGGGCTGAAGCTTTCTTT. Encoded protein: CASSVEGAQGAEAFF. Supplemented by reference TRBV9 and TRBJ1-1, the full variable domain reads DSGVTQTPKHLITATGQRVTLRCSPRSGDLSVYWYQQSLDQGLQFLIQYYNGEERAKGNILERFSAQQFPDLHSELNLSSLELGDSALYFCASSVEGAQGAEAFFGQGTRLTVV.

The chain links TRBV7-2 to TRBJ2-1, with TRBD2 matching over 8 bases. With V trimmed by 4 bases and J by 15 bases, 14 bases remained unmatched. This CDR3 is built from 14 residues. Germline CDR1 is SGHTA and CDR2 is FQGNSA. CDR3 sequence: CASSSSGLVSQRFF. In DNA form, the CDR3 reads TGTGCCAGCAGCTCCTCGGGACTAGTATCCCAACGGTTCTTC. Full variable domain (outside the CDR3, taken from reference TRBV7-2 and TRBJ2-1): GAGVSQSPSNKVTEKGKDVELRCDPISGHTALYWYRQSLGQGLEFLIYFQGNSAPDKSGLPSDRFSAERTGGSVSTLTIQRTQQEDSAVYLCASSSSGLVSQRFFGPGTRLTVL.

This chain connects TRBV11-2 to TRBJ1-1; unclear D gene. Looked up from germline, CDR1 is SGHAT and CDR2 is FQNNGV. V shed 4 bases and J shed 4 bases, with 16 bases lying between them. The CDR3 runs to 15 residues. CDR3 amino acids: CASSSLAQGGTEAFF. The CDR3, as DNA: TGTGCCAGCAGCTCCCTCGCACAAGGTGGCACTGAAGCTTTCTTT.

The chain couples TRBV11-2 to TRBJ2-3; 12 bases line up with TRBD2. The germline V gene has CDR1 SGHAT and CDR2 FQNNGV. Trimming cost V 5 bases and J 3 bases; bases outside gene matches: 9. This CDR3 has 17 residues. Here the CDR3 reads CASSPGLAGQRTDTQYF. The CDR3 DNA is TGTGCCAGCAGCCCCGGACTAGCGGGACAAAGGACAGATACGCAGTATTTT.

The sample holds a few counts of this clone. This chain connects TRBV5-4 to TRBJ2-2; possibly TRBD2 for D (6 bases). Trimming took off 1 base at V and 4 bases at J, with 11 bases between the two ends. Germline CDR1 is SGHNT and CDR2 is YYREEE (reference sequence). This CDR3 comprises 15 residues. CDR3 sequence (DNA): TGTGCCAGCAGCTTGCCTGTGGGAGGCACCGGGGAGCTGTTTTTT. Residues: CASSLPVGGTGELFF.